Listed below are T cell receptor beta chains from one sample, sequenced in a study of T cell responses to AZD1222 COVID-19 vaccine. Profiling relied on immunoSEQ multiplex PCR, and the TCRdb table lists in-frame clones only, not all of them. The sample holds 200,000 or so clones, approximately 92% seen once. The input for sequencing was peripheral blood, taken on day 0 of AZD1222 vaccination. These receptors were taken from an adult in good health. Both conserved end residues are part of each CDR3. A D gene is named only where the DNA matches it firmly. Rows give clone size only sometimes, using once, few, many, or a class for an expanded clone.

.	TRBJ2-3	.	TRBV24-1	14	TGTGCCACCAGTGATTCATCGCCAACAGATACGCAGTATTTT	CATSDSSPTDTQYF
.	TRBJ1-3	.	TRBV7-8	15	TGTGCCAGCAGCCAGGGGACATACTCTGGAAACACCATATATTTT	CASSQGTYSGNTIYF
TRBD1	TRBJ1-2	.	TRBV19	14	TGTGCCAGTAATTGGCAGGGGGCCAGCTATGGCTACACCTTC	CASNWQGASYGYTF
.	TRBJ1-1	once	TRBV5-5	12	TGTGCCAGCAGCTTGGTAGGGACTGAAGCTTTCTTT	CASSLVGTEAFF
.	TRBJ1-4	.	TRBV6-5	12	TGTGCCAGCAGTACGGGGGGAGAAAAACTGTTTTTT	CASSTGGEKLFF
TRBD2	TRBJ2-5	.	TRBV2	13	TGTGCCAGGGAGACTAGCGGAACAGAGACCCAGTACTTC	CARETSGTETQYF
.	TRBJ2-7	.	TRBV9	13	TGTGCCAGCAGCGTGAGGGAAAACTACGAGCAGTACTTC	CASSVRENYEQYF
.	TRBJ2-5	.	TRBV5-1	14	TGCGCCAGCAGCCTGAGAGGGAAAGGGGAGACCCAGTACTTC	CASSLRGKGETQYF
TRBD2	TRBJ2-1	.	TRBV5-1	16	TGCGCCAGCAGCCCCTCCGGGACTAGCCAACGGAATGAGCAGTTCTTC	CASSPSGTSQRNEQFF
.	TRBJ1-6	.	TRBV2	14	TGTGCCAGCAGTGTCGGGGGGACAATTTCACCCCTCCACTTT	CASSVGGTISPLHF
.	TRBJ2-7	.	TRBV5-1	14	TGCGCCAGCAGGGAAGATGGGCGGGTTGGCGAGCAGTACTTC	CASREDGRVGEQYF
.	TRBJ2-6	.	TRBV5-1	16	TGCGCCAGCAGCTTGGGTGATCTCTCTGGGGCCAACGTCCTGACTTTC	CASSLGDLSGANVLTF
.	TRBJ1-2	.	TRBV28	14	TGTGCCAGCAGTCTCGGACAGAATAACTATGGCTACACCTTC	CASSLGQNNYGYTF
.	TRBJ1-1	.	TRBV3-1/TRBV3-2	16	TGTGCCAGCAGCCAAGTGGGGGGACATAGGAACACTGAAGCTTTCTTT	CASSQVGGHRNTEAFF
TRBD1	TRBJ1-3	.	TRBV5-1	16	TGCGCCAGCAGCTCGGGACAGGCGAAACAAGGAAACACCATATATTTT	CASSSGQAKQGNTIYF
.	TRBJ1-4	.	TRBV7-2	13	TGTGCCAGCAGCTTACACAGCCTTGAAAAACTGTTTTTT	CASSLHSLEKLFF
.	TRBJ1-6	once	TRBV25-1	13	TGTGCCAGCGGAGGGACTGTTAATTCACCCCTCCACTTT	CASGGTVNSPLHF
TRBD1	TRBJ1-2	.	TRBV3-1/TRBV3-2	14	TGTGCCAGCAGCTCAACACAGGGGCCCTATGGCTACACCTTC	CASSSTQGPYGYTF
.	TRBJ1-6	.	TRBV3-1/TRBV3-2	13	TGTGCCAGCAGCCAAGCAGGGAGCTCACCCCTCCACTTT	CASSQAGSSPLHF
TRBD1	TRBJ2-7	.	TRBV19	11	TGTGCCAGTCAGGGGGCCTACGAGCAGTACTTC	CASQGAYEQYF
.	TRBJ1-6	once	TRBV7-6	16	TGTGCCAGCAGCTTGGCAGGAGGAGATTATAATTCACCCCTCCACTTT	CASSLAGGDYNSPLHF
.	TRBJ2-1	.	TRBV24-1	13	TGTGCCACCCAGGGTAGCTCCTACAATGAGCAGTTCTTC	CATQGSSYNEQFF
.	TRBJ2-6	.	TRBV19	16	TGTGCCAGTAGCCCGGGGCTCCGGAGTGGGGCCAACGTCCTGACTTTC	CASSPGLRSGANVLTF
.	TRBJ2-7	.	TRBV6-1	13	TGTGCCAGCAGTGAGCCAGGTGACTACGAGCAGTACTTC	CASSEPGDYEQYF
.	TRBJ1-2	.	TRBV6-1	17	TGTGCCAGCAGAGAAAACCTTGGGGACGGAGCTAACTATGGCTACACCTTC	CASRENLGDGANYGYTF
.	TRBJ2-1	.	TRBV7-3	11	TGTGCCAGCAGCTCAGAGGAGGGGCGGTTCTTC	CASSSEEGRFF
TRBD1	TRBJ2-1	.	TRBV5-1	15	TGCGCCAGCAGCTTGGGACAGGGTTGGAACAATGAGCAGTTCTTC	CASSLGQGWNNEQFF
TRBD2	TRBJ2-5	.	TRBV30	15	TGTGCCTGGAGTGTTAGCCTAGGGAGGGAGGCGACCCAGTACTTC	CAWSVSLGREATQYF
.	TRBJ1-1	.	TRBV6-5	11	TGTGCCAGCAGAGGGGGGACTGAAGCTTTCTTT	CASRGGTEAFF
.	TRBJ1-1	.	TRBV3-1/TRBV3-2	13	TGTGCCAGCAGCCAAGATCCGAGCGGTGAAGCTTTCTTT	CASSQDPSGEAFF
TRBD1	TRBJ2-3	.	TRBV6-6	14	TGTGCCAGCGTGCGGGACAGGGGACGAGATACGCAGTATTTT	CASVRDRGRDTQYF
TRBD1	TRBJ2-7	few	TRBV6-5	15	TGTGCCAGCAGCTACGACAGGGGGAGAACCTACGAGCAGTACTTC	CASSYDRGRTYEQYF
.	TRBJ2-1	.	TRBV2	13	TGTGCCAGCAGTGACTACAGGGAGGATGAGCAGTTCTTC	CASSDYREDEQFF
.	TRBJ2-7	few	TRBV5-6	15	TGTGCCAGCAGCGATAAAGGGGGAGCCTCCTACGAGCAGTACTTC	CASSDKGGASYEQYF
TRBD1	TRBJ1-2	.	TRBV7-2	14	TGTGCCAGCAGCTCCGAGACAGGGAGCTATGGCTACACCTTC	CASSSETGSYGYTF
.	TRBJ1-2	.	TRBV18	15	TGTGCCAGCTCACCGTGGAGGGACCAACGGTCCGGCTACACCTTC	CASSPWRDQRSGYTF
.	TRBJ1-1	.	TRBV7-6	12	TGTGCCAGCAGCTTGATGAACACTGAAGCTTTCTTT	CASSLMNTEAFF
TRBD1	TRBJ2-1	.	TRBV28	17	TGTGCCAGCAGTGCGCACCTCGGGACAGGGGTTTACAATGAGCAGTTCTTC	CASSAHLGTGVYNEQFF
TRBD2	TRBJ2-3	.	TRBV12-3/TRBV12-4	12	TGTGCCAGCACGACTAGCCCACATACGCAGTATTTT	CASTTSPHTQYF
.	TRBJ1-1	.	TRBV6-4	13	TGTGCCAGCAGTGACTCTCGGGGCACTGAAGCTTTCTTT	CASSDSRGTEAFF
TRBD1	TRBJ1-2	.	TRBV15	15	TGTGCCACCAGCGGCCGGTGGGACAGTAACTATGGCTACACCTTC	CATSGRWDSNYGYTF
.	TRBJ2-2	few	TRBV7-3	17	TGTGCCAGCAGCTCCCCTTTCGGGGCGTCGAACACCGGGGAGCTGTTTTTT	CASSSPFGASNTGELFF
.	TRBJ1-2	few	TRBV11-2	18	TGTGCCAGCAGCACTTACGCAGGGGCCGGCCGACAAAACTATGGCTACACCTTC	CASSTYAGAGRQNYGYTF
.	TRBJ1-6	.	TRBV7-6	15	TGTGCCAGCAGCGACCTGGGGAATCCTGATTCACCCCTCCACTTT	CASSDLGNPDSPLHF
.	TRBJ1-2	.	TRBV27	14	TGTGCCAGCGGGAATATGGGCGGGGGCTATGGCTACACCTTC	CASGNMGGGYGYTF
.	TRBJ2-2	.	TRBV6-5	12	TGTGCCAGCAGCTTTAACACCGGGGAGCTGTTTTTT	CASSFNTGELFF
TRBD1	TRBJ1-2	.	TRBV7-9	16	TGTGCCAGCAGCCCTCCTCCGGGACAGGGATCCTATGGCTACACCTTC	CASSPPPGQGSYGYTF
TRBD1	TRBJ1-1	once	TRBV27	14	TGTGCCAGCAGCAAGTCGACAGGGTTACGAGAAGCTTTCTTT	CASSKSTGLREAFF
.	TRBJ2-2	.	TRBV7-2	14	TGTGCCAGCAGCTCCATGTGGAACACCGGGGAGCTGTTTTTT	CASSSMWNTGELFF